The next 29 T cell receptor beta chains were all read from a single sample in a study of T-cell memory formation after mild COVID-19. TCRdb reprocessed the 5' RACE reads via MiXCR and lists one record per CDR3 protein. Found here are about 320,000 distinct CDR3 sequences, roughly an eighth of them singletons; the top ten hold about 21%. Sequencing was carried out using PBMCs or a T cell subset sorted from them (not recorded which). These TCRs come from a man between 18 and 35 years old who had mild COVID-19 (a few samples of this study predate the infection). Cell type and time point are not known.

At least ten counts were recorded for this clonotype. The chain joins TRBV12-3 or TRBV12-4 to TRBJ1-3, with D unclear. The CDR3 extends over 12 amino acids. V was clipped by 7 bases and J by 0 bases, with 4 bases between them. The DNA for the CDR3 is TGTGCCAGCACCAACTCTGGAAACACCATATATTTT. It translates to CASTNSGNTIYF.

V usage is TRBV20-1 and J usage is TRBJ2-1, with TRBD1 matching over 8 bases. Germline-derived CDR1 and CDR2 are DFQATT and SNEGSKA (reference sequence). The CDR3 has 13 amino acids. Trimming at V came to 5 bases and at J to 3 bases, leaving 3 bases not matched to a gene. Here the CDR3 reads CSAPTGGYNEQFF. The CDR3 coding sequence is TGCAGTGCTCCTACAGGGGGCTACAATGAGCAGTTCTTC.

The chain employs TRBV5-4 and TRBJ1-1, with D maybe TRBD1 (5 bases). Trimming stripped 4 bases from V and 1 base from J, with 14 bases between. Germline CDR1 SGHNT, CDR2 YYREEE (reference sequence). The CDR3 covers 15 residues. CDR3 protein: CASSTMGDGNTEAFF. CDR3 coding DNA: TGTGCCAGCAGCACCATGGGGGACGGGAACACTGAAGCTTTCTTT.

The CDR3 DNA sequence: TGCGCCAGCAGCCAAGATGCAGGGGGCAAAGCTTTCTTT. Protein sequence: CASSQDAGGKAFF. The chain uses TRBV4-1 and TRBJ1-1; 8 nucleotides align to TRBD1. The trim removed 0 bases at V and 9 bases at J, leaving 3 bases unmatched. Germline CDR1 reads MGHRA; CDR2 reads YSYEKL. The CDR3 has 13 amino acids.

In its sample, this clonotype was seen many times. CDR3 nucleotide sequence: TGTGCCAGCAGCTTGGGACACATGTCCCTCTACGAGCAGTACTTC. It encodes CASSLGHMSLYEQYF. The chain has TRBV5-5 and TRBJ2-7, with D hard to call. The CDR3 is 15 residues long. Germline V gene lookup returns CDR1 SGHKS and CDR2 YYEKEE (reference sequence). V lost 0 bases and J lost 3, with 13 bases in between.

The V call is TRBV5-1, the J call TRBJ2-5, with 10 bases aligning to TRBD1. Germline loops: CDR1 SGHRS, CDR2 YFSETQ. The ends lost 7 bases at V and 5 bases at J; junction bases unmatched: 5. This CDR3 contains 13 residues. The DNA for the CDR3 is TGCGCCAGCGGGCGACAGGGGGCGGAGACCCAGTACTTC. This translates into CASGRQGAETQYF.

The rearrangement links TRBV18 to TRBJ2-1, with D tentatively TRBD2 (6 bases). The V gene lost 5 bases and the J gene lost 2 bases, with 16 bases spanning the gap. Germline-derived CDR1 and CDR2 are KGHSH and LQKENI. The CDR3 is 16 residues long. CDR3 region: CASSAGLQGPYNEQFF. In DNA, the CDR3 is TGTGCCAGCTCAGCGGGACTCCAAGGACCCTACAATGAGCAGTTCTTC.

This clonotype was seen a handful of times. CDR3 coding DNA: TGTGCCAGCAGAATTCAGGGGGCAGACTATGGCTACACCTTC. It specifies CASRIQGADYGYTF. The chain links TRBV28 to TRBJ1-2, with TRBD1 matching 8 bases. Losses at the gene ends were 6 bases for V and 3 bases for J; bases not matched to a gene: 6. The CDR3 is 14 residues long. Germline CDR1 reads MDHEN; CDR2 reads SYDVKM.

This clonotype has a handful of counts. V gene TRBV5-1 combines with J gene TRBJ2-6; D is ambiguous. The germline V gene encodes CDR1 SGHRS and CDR2 YFSETQ. V lost 3 bases and J lost 0, with 7 bases in between. The length of the CDR3 is 15 residues. The CDR3 nucleotides are TGCGCCAGCAGCTCGGGCCGCTCTGGGGCCAACGTCCTGACTTTC. Translating gives CASSSGRSGANVLTF.

The rearrangement joins TRBV28 to TRBJ2-3; 13 nucleotides agree with TRBD2. This CDR3 comprises 17 residues. The V gene end was trimmed by 3 bases and the J gene end by 10 bases; junction bases not matched to a gene: 13. From germline, CDR1 is MDHEN and CDR2 SYDVKM. The CDR3 region has the DNA TGTGCCAGCAGTTTCGGTATACGGACTAGCGGGGGCCGAGCGCAGTATTTT. As protein: CASSFGIRTSGGRAQYF.

This clonotype was seen once. The chain joins TRBV7-8 to TRBJ2-7; possibly TRBD1 for D (5 bases). The length of the CDR3 is 15 residues. In germline, CDR1 is SGHVS, CDR2 FQNEAQ. V lost 4 bases and J 4 bases, leaving 17 bases between the germline ends. For the CDR3, the DNA is TGTGCCAGCAGCTCCCCCGACAGAGGAAAATACGAGCAGTACTTC. Protein product: CASSSPDRGKYEQYF.

This clonotype was seen a handful of times. This sequence joins TRBV7-9 and TRBJ2-3; D gene ambiguous. Germline assignment: CDR1 SEHNR and CDR2 FQNEAQ (reference sequence). V was pared by 5 bases and J by 6 bases, with 12 bases between. The CDR3 spans 13 residues. The CDR3 loop reads CASSPDPTDTQYF. CDR3 nucleotides: TGTGCCAGCAGCCCAGACCCGACGGATACGCAGTATTTT.

The V gene is TRBV24-1, the J gene TRBJ2-3; D remains ambiguous. V was pared by 9 bases and J by 5 bases, with 14 bases between. The CDR3 is 13 amino acids. From germline, CDR1 is KGHDR and CDR2 SFDVKD. CDR3 protein: CATGGTAGDTQYF. CDR3 bases: TGTGCCACCGGCGGAACGGCCGGAGATACGCAGTATTTT.

In its sample, this clonotype was seen a few times. The chain employs TRBV5-1 and TRBJ2-7, with 8 positions matching TRBD2. The CDR3 sequence is 16 residues long. Germline-derived CDR1 and CDR2 are SGHRS and YFSETQ. V dropped 4 bases and J dropped 3; count of bases not matched to a gene: 12. CDR3 region: CASSTGTLAGFYEQYF. The CDR3 coding sequence is TGCGCCAGCAGCACCGGGACTTTAGCGGGGTTCTACGAGCAGTACTTC.

This clonotype was seen a handful of times. The chain employs TRBV5-1 and TRBJ2-7; 9 bases are shared with TRBD1. V gave up 3 bases and J gave up 2 bases; unmatched junction bases: 3. Germline V gene lookup returns CDR1 SGHRS and CDR2 YFSETQ. CDR3 length: 14 amino acids. The CDR3 coding sequence is TGCGCCAGCAGCTCACAGGGGGCAGCCTACGAGCAGTACTTC. It specifies CASSSQGAAYEQYF.

Many counts were recorded for this clonotype. The CDR3 reads CASSRGGGKYNEQFF. CDR3 DNA: TGTGCCAGCAGCCGCGGGGGCGGGAAATACAATGAGCAGTTCTTC. The chain has TRBV7-2 and TRBJ2-1; perhaps TRBD2 as D (7 bases). The V end lost 5 bases, the J end lost 4 bases, and 15 bases lay between the germline ends. There are 15 residues in the CDR3. In germline, CDR1 is SGHTA, CDR2 FQGNSA.

This chain connects TRBV6-5 to TRBJ1-1; the D gene is possibly TRBD1 (5 bases). CDR1 and CDR2 (germline): MNHEY, SVGAGI. With 7 bases removed from V and 7 bases from J, the gap between germline ends came to 13 bases. The CDR3 spans 12 residues. The chain's CDR3 is CASIPQDSEAFF. The CDR3 nucleotides read TGTGCCAGCATCCCACAGGATAGTGAAGCTTTCTTT.

DNA for the CDR3: TGCGCCAGCAGCTTGGGGACAGGGGGCGTCGATGGCTACACCTTC. Amino acid sequence: CASSLGTGGVDGYTF. The chain carries TRBV5-1 and TRBJ1-2; 11 bases are shared with TRBD1. The CDR3 is 15 amino acids. V lost 0 bases, J lost 6 bases, and 4 bases stayed unmatched. Germline V gives CDR1 SGHRS, CDR2 YFSETQ.

The V and J genes are TRBV7-9 and TRBJ1-1; possible D gene TRBD1, 5 bases. This CDR3 has 12 residues. V was shortened by 1 base and J by 11 bases, with 11 bases between the two germline ends. Germline values: CDR1 SEHNR, CDR2 FQNEAQ (reference sequence). CDR3 region: CASSLDTGTAFF. The CDR3 DNA reads TGTGCCAGCAGCTTAGATACTGGGACTGCTTTCTTT. Drawing the rest from reference TRBV7-9 and TRBJ1-1, the complete variable domain is DTGVSQNPRHKITKRGQNVTFRCDPISEHNRLYWYRQTLGQGPEFLTYFQNEAQLEKSRLLSDRFSAERPKGSFSTLEIQRTEQGDSAMYLCASSLDTGTAFFGQGTRLTVV.

The table lists this clonotype with a few counts. This chain connects TRBV30 to TRBJ2-7; maybe TRBD2 (5 bases). The CDR3 is made up of 16 amino acids. CDR1 and CDR2 from the germline V gene are GTSNPN and SVGIG (reference sequence). V was pared by 3 bases and J by 5 bases, with 23 bases between. Written as DNA, the CDR3 is TGTGCCTGGAGCGCCGGCGTAGGGCTAGGAGGCCACGAGCAGTACTTC. As protein: CAWSAGVGLGGHEQYF.

The genes are TRBV20-1 and TRBJ1-2, with D tentatively TRBD1 (5 bases). V was pared by 0 bases and J by 3 bases, with 20 bases between. The length of the CDR3 is 17 residues. The germline V gene encodes CDR1 DFQATT and CDR2 SNEGSKA (reference sequence). CDR3 sequence reads: CSARDGGTLEDDYGYTF. CDR3 nucleotides: TGCAGTGCTAGAGATGGGGGGACCCTGGAGGACGACTATGGCTACACCTTC.

This clonotype has more than one count but fewer than ten. The chain couples TRBV15 to TRBJ2-7, with a tentative D call TRBD2 (6 bases). CDR3 length: 17 residues. Germline-derived CDR1 and CDR2 are LNHNV and YYDKDF (reference sequence). The germline V and J ends were trimmed by 3 bases and 2 bases, with 20 bases remaining between them. The CDR3 here is CATSRYFQRALAYEQYF. Written as DNA, the CDR3 is TGTGCCACCAGCAGGTATTTTCAGCGGGCCCTTGCCTACGAGCAGTACTTC.

This clonotype has ten or more counts. V and J are TRBV12-3 or TRBV12-4 and TRBJ1-2; D gene uncertain. There are 13 residues in the CDR3. The V end was cut by 6 bases, the J end by 2 bases, with 10 bases between. CDR3 sequence reads: CASSPSGNYGYTF. The CDR3 DNA follows: TGTGCCAGCAGCCCTTCGGGGAACTATGGCTACACCTTC.

The V gene is TRBV4-3, the J gene TRBJ2-3; no firm D call. V shed 0 bases and J shed 6 bases, with 10 bases lying between them. Germline V gives CDR1 LGHNA, CDR2 YSLEER. The length of the CDR3 is 14 residues. The CDR3 DNA sequence: TGCGCCAGCAGCCAAGACTACCCATCGGATACGCAGTATTTT. Residues: CASSQDYPSDTQYF.

The chain is built from TRBV19 and TRBJ2-7; no firm D call. The CDR3 has 15 residues. Germline loops: CDR1 LNHDA, CDR2 SQIVND (reference sequence). V was clipped by 3 bases and J by 0 bases, with 12 bases between them. CDR3 bases: TGTGCCAGTAGTATTACCCCCAGGAGCTCCTACGAGCAGTACTTC. Amino acids: CASSITPRSSYEQYF.

The V and J genes are TRBV10-3 and TRBJ2-1; possibly TRBD2 for D (6 bases). Per germline, CDR1 ENHRY and CDR2 SYGVKD. V gave up 11 bases and J gave up 7 bases, with 15 bases separating them. CDR3 size: 12 residues. The CDR3: CALGGSRNEQFF. The CDR3 DNA follows: TGTGCCTTGGGGGGTAGCCGAAATGAGCAGTTCTTC.

The sample holds a few counts of this clonotype. The chain couples TRBV14 to TRBJ2-5; maybe TRBD2 (6 bases). This CDR3 has 13 residues. CDR1 SGHDN and CDR2 FVKESK come from the germline V gene. Deletions cut 2 bases from V and 7 bases from J, with 11 bases between. CDR3 nucleotide sequence: TGTGCCAGCAGCCAAACCTTCGGGGGGACCCAGTACTTC. Protein sequence: CASSQTFGGTQYF.

This clonotype has a handful of counts. The rearrangement links TRBV12-3 or TRBV12-4 to TRBJ2-3; D is uncertain. The CDR3 sequence is 14 residues long. V lost 6 bases to trimming and J lost 6 bases, with 16 bases between them. The CDR3 loop reads CASRGGRVRDTQYF. Here the CDR3 DNA reads TGTGCCAGCAGGGGCGGACGGGTGCGGGATACGCAGTATTTT.

In this sample, this clonotype turned up a few times. This chain joins TRBV20-1 and TRBJ2-3; D might be TRBD1 or TRBD2, each matching 5 bases. The CDR3 sequence is 16 residues long. Per germline, CDR1 DFQATT and CDR2 SNEGSKA (reference sequence). Trimming cost V 0 bases and J 3 bases, with 16 bases left between them. The CDR3: CSARDPGRVATDTQYF. The CDR3 DNA follows: TGCAGTGCTAGAGATCCTGGCAGGGTAGCGACAGATACGCAGTATTTT.